This T cell receptor (beta chain) derives from a study of blood T cells in healthy people across ages. Study-wide findings and caveats: Greater diversity and more naive CD4+ cells were seen in long-lived donors than in aged donors. Unsorted PBMC material precluded a definitive naive versus antigen-experienced comparison.

This clonotype has just a few counts. Its antigen is still unknown. Drawing of peripheral blood yielded roughly 10 milliliters from each donor. Per sample, extraction of total RNA gave at least 5.5 micrograms in every case. A second roughly 6 to 12 cycle PCR used barcoded and J-beta primers. TCRdb ran MiXCR on the 5' RACE reads and lists one entry per CDR3 protein. The table shows about 800,000 distinct CDR3 sequences, with 46% occurring only once. The clonotype was recovered from an older man in good health. Sequenced input: blood.

In DNA, the CDR3 is TGTGCCAGCACCGCGACAGTAACGATCGGCGACGAGCAGTACTTC. This encodes CASTATVTIGDEQYF. The chain uses TRBV12-3 or TRBV12-4 and TRBJ2-4, with D possibly TRBD1 on 5 matching bases. The J call may be mistaken, given a closer DNA end match to TRBJ2-7. The CDR3 totals 15 residues.